This TCR beta chain originates from a study of blood T cell repertoires in COVID-19. In the authors' methods: The assay estimated nucleated cells by amplifying reference gene primers. Some clones are missing from TCRdb's copy, which holds only in-frame ones; the method was immunoSEQ multiplex PCR. V, J and clone size are those of that table, while D and trimming were read from the DNA. The data hold about 110,000 clones, with 75% to 90% observed a single time. The CDR3 spans 16 residues. Germline V gene lookup returns CDR1 SGHDN and CDR2 FVKESK. Trimming pared 3 bases from V and 5 bases from J, leaving 17 bases between.

The TCR sequence derives from a man between 70 and 80 years old with acute or convalescent COVID-19. The chain employs TRBV14 and TRBJ2-1, with D possibly TRBD1 on 6 matching bases. Sequences were obtained from peripheral blood. As DNA, the CDR3 is TGTGCCAGCAGCCATAAAACAGGGCTCGGCAACAATGAGCAGTTCTTC. This codes for CASSHKTGLGNNEQFF.